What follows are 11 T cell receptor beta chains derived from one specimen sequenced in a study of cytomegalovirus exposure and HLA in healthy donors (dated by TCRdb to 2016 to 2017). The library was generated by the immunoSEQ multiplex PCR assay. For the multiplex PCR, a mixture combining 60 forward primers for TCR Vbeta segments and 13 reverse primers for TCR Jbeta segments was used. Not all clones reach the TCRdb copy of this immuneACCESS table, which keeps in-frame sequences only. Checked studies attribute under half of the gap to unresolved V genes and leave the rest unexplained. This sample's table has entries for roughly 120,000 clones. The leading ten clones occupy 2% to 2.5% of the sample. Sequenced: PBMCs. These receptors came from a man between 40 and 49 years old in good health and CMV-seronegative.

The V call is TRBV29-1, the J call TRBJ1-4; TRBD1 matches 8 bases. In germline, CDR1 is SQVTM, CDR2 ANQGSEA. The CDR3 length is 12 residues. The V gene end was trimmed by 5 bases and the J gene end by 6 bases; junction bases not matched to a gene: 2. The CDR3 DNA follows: TGCAGCGTTATACAGGGGGATGAAAAACTGTTTTTT. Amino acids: CSVIQGDEKLFF.

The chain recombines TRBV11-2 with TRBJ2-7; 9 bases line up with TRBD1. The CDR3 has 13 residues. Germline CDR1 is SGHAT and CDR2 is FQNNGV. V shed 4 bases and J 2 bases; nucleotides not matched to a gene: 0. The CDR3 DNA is TGTGCCAGCAGCTGGGACAGGGCCTACGAGCAGTACTTC. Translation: CASSWDRAYEQYF.

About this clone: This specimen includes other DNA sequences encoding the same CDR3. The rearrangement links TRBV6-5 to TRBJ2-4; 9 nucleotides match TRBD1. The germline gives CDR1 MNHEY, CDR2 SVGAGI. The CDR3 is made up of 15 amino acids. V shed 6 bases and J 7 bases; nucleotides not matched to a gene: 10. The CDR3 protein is CASRTGGLSKNIQYF. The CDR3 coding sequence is TGTGCCAGCAGAACAGGGGGCTTAAGCAAGAACATTCAGTACTTC.

The CDR3 is CASGRAGGGYDNEQFF. CDR3 bases: TGCGCCAGCGGGCGAGCGGGAGGGGGGTACGACAATGAGCAGTTCTTC. V and J are TRBV5-1 and TRBJ2-1; 10 bases align to TRBD2. Germline CDR1 and CDR2: SGHRS and YFSETQ. Losses at the gene ends were 7 bases for V and 5 bases for J; bases not matched to a gene: 12. The CDR3 runs 16 residues.

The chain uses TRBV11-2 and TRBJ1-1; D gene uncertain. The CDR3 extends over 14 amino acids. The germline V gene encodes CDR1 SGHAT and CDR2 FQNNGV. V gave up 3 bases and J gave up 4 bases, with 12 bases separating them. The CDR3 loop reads CASSFAEVGTEAFF. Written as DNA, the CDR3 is TGTGCCAGCAGCTTTGCCGAGGTCGGCACTGAAGCTTTCTTT.

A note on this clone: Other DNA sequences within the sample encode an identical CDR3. CDR3 nucleotides: TGTGCCAGCAGCTTAGCCTCATCGGGGACCGGACTAGCGGGCTACGAGCAGTACTTC. Translation: CASSLASSGTGLAGYEQYF. The chain uses TRBV7-8 and TRBJ2-7; 11 positions match TRBD2. V lost 0 bases and J lost 3; bases outside the gene matches: 13. This CDR3 region has 19 residues. Germline V gene data show CDR1 as SGHVS and CDR2 as FQNEAQ.

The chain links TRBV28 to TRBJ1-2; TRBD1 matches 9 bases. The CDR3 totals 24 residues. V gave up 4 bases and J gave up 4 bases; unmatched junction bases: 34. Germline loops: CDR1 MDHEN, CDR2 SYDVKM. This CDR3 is CASSSERGQTGQGSGFHRRYGYTF. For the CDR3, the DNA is TGTGCCAGCAGTTCGGAGCGGGGACAGACGGGACAGGGATCTGGGTTCCATCGACGCTATGGCTACACCTTC.

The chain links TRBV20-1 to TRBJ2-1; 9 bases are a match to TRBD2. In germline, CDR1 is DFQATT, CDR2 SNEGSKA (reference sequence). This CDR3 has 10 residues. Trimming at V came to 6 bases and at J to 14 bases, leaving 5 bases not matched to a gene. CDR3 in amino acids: CSADKREEFF. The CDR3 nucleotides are TGCAGTGCAGATAAGCGGGAGGAGTTCTTC.

CDR3 protein: CASSQGGGLYNEQFF. The DNA of the CDR3 is TGCGCCAGCAGCCAAGGAGGGGGCTTGTACAATGAGCAGTTCTTC. The rearrangement links TRBV4-1 to TRBJ2-1; 7 bases are a match to TRBD1. V was clipped by 1 base and J by 4 bases; unmatched bases: 4. There are 15 residues in the CDR3. The germline CDR1 and CDR2 sequences are MGHRA and YSYEKL.

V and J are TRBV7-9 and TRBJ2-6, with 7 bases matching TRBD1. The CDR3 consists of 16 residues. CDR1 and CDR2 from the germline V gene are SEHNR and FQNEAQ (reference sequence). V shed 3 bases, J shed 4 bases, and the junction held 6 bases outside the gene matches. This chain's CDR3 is CASSFIQGNGANVLTF. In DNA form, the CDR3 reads TGTGCCAGCAGCTTTATACAGGGGAACGGGGCCAACGTCCTGACTTTC.

CDR3 bases: TGCAGCGTTCAAATGGAGACCCAGTACTTC. It translates to CSVQMETQYF. The chain employs TRBV29-1 and TRBJ2-5; D uncertain. The germline V gene encodes CDR1 SQVTM and CDR2 ANQGSEA. This CDR3 spans 10 amino acids. Trimming took 5 bases from V and 5 from J, leaving 6 bases between them.